The 6 T cell receptor beta chains in this list originate from one sample, sequenced in a study of monozygotic twins with inflammatory bowel disease. TCRdb reprocessed the 5' RACE reads and keeps a single row for each CDR3 protein, giving no DNA. The sample's table shows fewer than 350,000 distinct CDR3 sequences. What was sequenced was blood. The source is a human donor with ulcerative colitis or Crohn's disease, or a healthy co-twin of an affected twin (not recorded which).

This CDR3 is CASRRISSGANVLTF. V and J are TRBV28 and TRBJ2-6. The CDR3 totals 15 residues. Germline CDR1 reads MDHEN; CDR2 reads SYDVKM.

The chain uses TRBV29-1 and TRBJ1-1. The CDR3 has 15 residues. Germline loops: CDR1 SQVTM, CDR2 ANQGSEA. CDR3 amino acids: CSVELVNGGTTEAFF.

The CDR3: CASSFRRNEAFF. The chain has TRBV5-5 and TRBJ1-1. Germline CDR1 is SGHKS and CDR2 is YYEKEE (reference sequence). This CDR3 has 12 residues.

The rearrangement uses TRBV12-3 or TRBV12-4 and TRBJ1-3; the TRBD1 assignment by TCRdb is unverifiable without DNA. CDR3 length: 14 amino acids. This chain's CDR3 is CASSLAGRGNTIYF.

The chain is built from TRBV11-3 and TRBJ2-3. Germline V gene lookup returns CDR1 SGHNT and CDR2 YENEEA. The CDR3 is 16 amino acids. Here the CDR3 reads CASSFLQTWGTDTQYF.

The chain links TRBV9 to TRBJ2-7; TCRdb returns TRBD2, unconfirmable since there is no DNA. The CDR3 is made up of 15 amino acids. In germline, CDR1 is SGDLS, CDR2 YYNGEE. This CDR3 reads CASSASGRANYEQYF.